The 8 T cell receptor beta chains given below trace back to one sample, sequenced in a study of blood T cell repertoires in COVID-19. Generated by immunoSEQ multiplex PCR, the TCRdb table keeps only in-frame clones and is missing some. This sample carries tens of thousands of clones, roughly 84% of them seen once, and the ten largest clones take around 10%. Sequenced input: peripheral blood. Receptors originate from a man at least 80 years old with COVID-19, enrolled during active disease.

This clone was seen just once. The chain uses TRBV5-4 and TRBJ2-1, with 7 bases fitting TRBD1. The CDR3 length is 17 residues. CDR1 SGHNT and CDR2 YYREEE come from the germline V gene (reference sequence). The V and J ends lost 4 bases and 2 bases, in that order; junction bases with no gene match: 12. CDR3 region: CASSPTGQRGAYNEQFF. DNA of the CDR3: TGTGCCAGCAGCCCGACGGGACAGAGAGGGGCCTACAATGAGCAGTTCTTC. The full variable domain, its missing parts supplied by reference TRBV5-4 and TRBJ2-1, is ETGVTQSPTHLIKTRGQQVTLRCSSQSGHNTVSWYQQALGQGPQFIFQYYREEENGRGNFPPRFSGLQFPNYSSELNVNALELDDSALYLCASSPTGQRGAYNEQFFGPGTRLTVL.

This chain connects TRBV28 to TRBJ2-6; D is perhaps TRBD1 (6 bases). Germline CDR1 is MDHEN and CDR2 is SYDVKM. V was shortened by 7 bases and J by 4 bases, with 14 bases between the two germline ends. There are 15 residues in the CDR3. CDR3 in amino acids: CASNRQVSGANVLTF. CDR3 coding DNA: TGTGCCAGCAATAGACAGGTCTCCGGGGCCAACGTCCTGACTTTC.

The chain has TRBV6-2 or TRBV6-3 and TRBJ1-1; D call uncertain. Germline V CDR1 and CDR2: MNHEY, SVGEGT. The CDR3 covers 11 residues. V lost 6 bases and J 8 bases, leaving 10 bases between the germline ends. The CDR3 loop is CASSRQVEAFF. CDR3 DNA sequence: TGTGCCAGCAGCCGTCAGGTGGAAGCTTTCTTT.

The gene calls are TRBV7-8 and TRBJ1-1, with D tentatively TRBD1 (5 bases). The CDR3 is made up of 14 amino acids. Germline lookup yields CDR1 SGHVS and CDR2 FQNEAQ. Trimming took 5 bases from V and 1 from J, leaving 11 bases between them. The CDR3 protein is CASSLQGENTEAFF. The CDR3 nucleotides read TGTGCCAGCAGCCTCCAGGGTGAGAACACTGAAGCTTTCTTT.

The gene calls are TRBV12-3 or TRBV12-4 and TRBJ2-4, with 7 nucleotides matching TRBD2. The CDR3 runs to 13 residues. Unmatched junction bases numbered 5, after V lost 5 bases and J lost 7 bases. The CDR3 region has the DNA TGTGCCAGCAGTCCTAACGGGGGGAACATTCAGTACTTC. Its translation is CASSPNGGNIQYF.

The chain links TRBV10-3 to TRBJ2-7; D is possibly TRBD2 (5 bases). Trimming took 5 bases from V and 6 from J, leaving 11 bases between them. CDR1 is ENHRY and CDR2 is SYGVKD in the germline V gene. The CDR3 contains 12 residues. The CDR3 DNA is TGTGCCATCAGTCAAGGAGGAGGCGAGCAGTACGTC. Amino acid sequence: CAISQGGGEQYV.

A few counts support this clone. The chain recombines TRBV10-3 with TRBJ1-3, with 7 bases aligning to TRBD1. The germline V gene encodes CDR1 ENHRY and CDR2 SYGVKD. The CDR3 length is 16 residues. V was pared by 6 bases and J by 0 bases, with 8 bases of the junction left unmatched. The DNA for the CDR3 is TGTGCCATCAGGGAACCGGGACAGCGCTCTGGAAACACCATATATTTT. Translating gives CAIREPGQRSGNTIYF.

The chain joins TRBV7-9 to TRBJ2-1, with TRBD1 identical over 9 bases. Germline V gives CDR1 SEHNR, CDR2 FQNEAQ (reference sequence). The CDR3 totals 14 residues. V was pared by 5 bases and J by 4 bases, with 3 bases of the junction left unmatched. The CDR3 nucleotides read TGTGCCAGCAGCCCGGGACAGGGATACAATGAGCAGTTCTTC. Translating gives CASSPGQGYNEQFF.